Given below is one T cell receptor beta chain in context. Its antigen is not known. This sample is drawn from a study of graft-versus-host responses after intestinal transplantation. Study-wide context: Grafts were multivisceral, liver-intestinal, or isolated intestinal. The whole recipient group had anti-thymocyte globulin induction followed by tacrolimus and steroids for around 3 years.

The CDR3 is made up of 13 amino acids. Germline CDR1 and CDR2: MNHNY and SVGAGI (reference sequence). The ends were cut back, 8 bases at V and 2 bases at J, with 11 bases in the middle. Study results and limitations: Early post-transplant declines in HvG were associated with peak levels of circulating GvH clones. Recipient marrow held GvH clones, some first seen in ileum or blood.

Measured with immunoSEQ multiplex PCR; TCRdb has only the in-frame clones, and not every one. The sample gives approximately 90,000 clones, about 90% of which show up once; around 6% is in the top ten. The sample was unstimulated CD8+ T cells sorted from spleen or lymph node cells, taken before intestinal transplant. The J gene is TRBJ2-3, the V gene TRBV6-6; D ambiguous. The sequence was obtained from a human donor who received an intestinal transplant. The CDR3 DNA is TGTGCCAGCGCCCTTAGTGTCACAGATACGCAGTATTTT. This sequence encodes CASALSVTDTQYF.